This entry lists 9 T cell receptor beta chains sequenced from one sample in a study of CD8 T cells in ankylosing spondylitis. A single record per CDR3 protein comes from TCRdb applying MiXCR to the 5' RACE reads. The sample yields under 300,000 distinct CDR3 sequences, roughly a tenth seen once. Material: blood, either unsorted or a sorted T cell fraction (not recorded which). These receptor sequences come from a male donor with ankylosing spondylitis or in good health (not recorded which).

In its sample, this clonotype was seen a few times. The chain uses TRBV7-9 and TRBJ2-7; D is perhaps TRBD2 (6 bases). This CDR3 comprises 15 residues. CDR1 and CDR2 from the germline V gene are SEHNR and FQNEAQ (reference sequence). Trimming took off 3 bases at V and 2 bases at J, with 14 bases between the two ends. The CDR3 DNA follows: TGTGCCAGCAGCTTGGGGGAGGCACCCGCCTACGAGCAGTACTTC. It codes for CASSLGEAPAYEQYF.

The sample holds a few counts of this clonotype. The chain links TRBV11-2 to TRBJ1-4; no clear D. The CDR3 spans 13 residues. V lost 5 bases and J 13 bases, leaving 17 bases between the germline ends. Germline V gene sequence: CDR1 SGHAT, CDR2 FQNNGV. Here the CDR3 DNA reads TGTGCCAGCAGCCCAGAGCGACATGGCACACTGTTTTTT. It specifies CASSPERHGTLFF.

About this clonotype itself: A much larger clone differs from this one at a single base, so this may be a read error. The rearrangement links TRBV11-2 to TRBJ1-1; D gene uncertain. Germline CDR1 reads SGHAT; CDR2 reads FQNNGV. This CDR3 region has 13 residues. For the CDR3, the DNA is TGTACCAGCAGCTTCCGGGCGATGGGGAAAGCTTTCTTT. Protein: CTSSFRAMGKAFF.

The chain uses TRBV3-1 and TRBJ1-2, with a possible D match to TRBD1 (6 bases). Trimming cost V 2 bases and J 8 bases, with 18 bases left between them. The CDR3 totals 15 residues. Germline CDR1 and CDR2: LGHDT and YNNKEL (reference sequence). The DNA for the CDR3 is TGTGCCAGCAGCCAAACTTCGTGGGGGGCGACGGGCTACACCTTC. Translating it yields CASSQTSWGATGYTF.

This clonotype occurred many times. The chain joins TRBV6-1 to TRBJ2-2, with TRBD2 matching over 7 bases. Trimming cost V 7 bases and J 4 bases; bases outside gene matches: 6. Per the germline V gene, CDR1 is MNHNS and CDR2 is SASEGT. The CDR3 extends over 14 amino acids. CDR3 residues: CASTGRGITGELFF. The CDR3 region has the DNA TGTGCCAGCACGGGGAGGGGTATCACCGGGGAGCTGTTTTTT.

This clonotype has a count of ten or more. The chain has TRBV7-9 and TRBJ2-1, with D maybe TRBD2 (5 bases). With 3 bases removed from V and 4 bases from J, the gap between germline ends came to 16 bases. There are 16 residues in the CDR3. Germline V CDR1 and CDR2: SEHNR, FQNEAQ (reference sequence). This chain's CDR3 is CASSFAGSGIYNEQFF. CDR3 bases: TGTGCCAGCAGCTTCGCTGGGAGTGGGATTTACAATGAGCAGTTCTTC.

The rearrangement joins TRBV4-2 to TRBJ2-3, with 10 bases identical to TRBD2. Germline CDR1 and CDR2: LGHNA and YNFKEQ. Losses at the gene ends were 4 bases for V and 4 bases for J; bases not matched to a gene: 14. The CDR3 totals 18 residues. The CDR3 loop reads CASSPPWASGRNADTQYF. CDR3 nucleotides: TGTGCCAGCAGCCCCCCGTGGGCTAGCGGGAGAAATGCAGATACGCAGTATTTT.

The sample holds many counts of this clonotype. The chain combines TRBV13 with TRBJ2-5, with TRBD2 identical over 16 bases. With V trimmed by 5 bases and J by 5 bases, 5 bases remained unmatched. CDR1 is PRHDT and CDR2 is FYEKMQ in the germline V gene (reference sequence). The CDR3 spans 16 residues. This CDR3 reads CASSQGLAGGDETQYF. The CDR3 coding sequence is TGTGCCAGCAGCCAGGGACTAGCGGGAGGGGATGAGACCCAGTACTTC.

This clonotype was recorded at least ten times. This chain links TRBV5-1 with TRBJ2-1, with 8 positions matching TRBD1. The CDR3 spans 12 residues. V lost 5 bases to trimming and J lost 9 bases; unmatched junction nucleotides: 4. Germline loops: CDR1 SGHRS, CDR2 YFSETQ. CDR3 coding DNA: TGCGCCAGCAGGCCAGGGGGCGGTGAGCAGTTCTTC. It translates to CASRPGGGEQFF.